Listed here are 3 T cell receptor beta chains from one sample, sequenced in a study of Graves' ophthalmopathy and Graves' hyperthyroidism. Amplification of TCR beta CDR3 regions used RNA transcripts. The library came from an HTBI-primed first-round RT-PCR and a second-round multiplex PCR. In TCRdb, the multiplex PCR reads were re-called with MiXCR into one record per CDR3 protein. The sample contains under 350,000 distinct CDR3 sequences, about 17% of which appear only once. The sample taken for sequencing was peripheral blood. All receptors derive from an adult man with Graves' ophthalmopathy.

This clonotype was observed many times. The chain carries TRBV20-1 and TRBJ2-7; 11 bases are shared with TRBD2. With 3 bases clipped from V and 4 bases from J, the junction kept 5 bases outside the gene matches. Germline values: CDR1 DFQATT, CDR2 SNEGSKA (reference sequence). The length of the CDR3 is 14 residues. The CDR3 nucleotides read TGCAGTGCTAGGTTAGCGGGGGGGCCGTACGAGCAGTACTTC. Translated, it gives CSARLAGGPYEQYF.

This clonotype was counted ten times or more. V usage is TRBV27 and J usage is TRBJ1-6, with D unclear. V was trimmed by 6 bases and J by 2 bases, leaving 8 bases between them. Looked up from germline, CDR1 is MNHEY and CDR2 is SMNVEV (reference sequence). This CDR3 has 14 residues. The CDR3 region has the DNA TGTGCCAGCAGAACCGGGACCTATAATTCACCCCTCCACTTT. Encoded protein: CASRTGTYNSPLHF.

This clonotype was detected ten times or more. The chain joins TRBV10-3 to TRBJ1-5; perhaps TRBD1 as D (6 bases). Trimming removed 1 base from V and 6 bases from J, with 10 bases in between. CDR1 ENHRY and CDR2 SYGVKD come from the germline V gene. The CDR3 runs 14 residues. CDR3 nucleotide sequence: TGTGCCATCAGTGAGTATTTAGGGGGTCAGCCCCAGCATTTT. It is translated as CAISEYLGGQPQHF.